A selection of T cell receptor beta chains follows, all from one sample in a study of response to subunit inactivated influenza vaccine. One entry per CDR3 protein, called by TCRdb with MiXCR from the RT-PCR reads. This sample carries approximately 490,000 distinct CDR3 sequences, approximately 7.3% of them seen once, and the ten largest clones take 10% to 15%. The sequencing used PBMCs from blood, collected less than 30 months after vaccination. These receptors were obtained from a man between 50 and 69 years old who received an inactivated influenza vaccine. Each CDR3 is given with its conserved first and last residue. The D gene is left open where the match is weak. Size is stated for part of the rows, as once, few or many counts, or as a class when the clone is expanded.

d_call	v_call	j_call	clone_size	cdr3_nt	cdr3_aa
TRBD1	TRBV7-2	TRBJ1-1	NA	TGTGCCAGCAGCAAACAGGGGGCTTTGAACACTGAAGCTTTCTTT	CASSKQGALNTEAFF
NA	TRBV7-9	TRBJ1-3	once	TGTGCCAGCAGTTCGGCTGGAAACATCATATATTTT	CASSSAGNIIYF
NA	TRBV12-3/TRBV12-4	TRBJ1-2	many	TGCGCCAGCAGCTTGGAGGAGGGGAACTATGGCTACACCTTC	CASSLEEGNYGYTF
NA	TRBV25-1	TRBJ2-5	NA	TGTGCCAGCAGTGACTTATCAGGGGATCCCCGACAAGAGACCCAGTACTTC	CASSDLSGDPRQETQYF
NA	TRBV5-1	TRBJ2-3	many	TGCGCCAGCAGCTTCCCTCGTCAGGCCCCGGATGATAAGGCAGATACGCAGTATTTT	CASSFPRQAPDDKADTQYF
NA	TRBV12-3/TRBV12-4	TRBJ1-3	NA	TGTGCCAGCAGTATCCCCGTGACAGCGGGAAACACCATATATTTT	CASSIPVTAGNTIYF
TRBD1	TRBV4-2	TRBJ1-4	few	TGTGCCAGCAGCAATATACCCTCGCGGGACAGTGATAATGAAAAACTGTTTTTT	CASSNIPSRDSDNEKLFF
TRBD1	TRBV28	TRBJ1-4	NA	TGTGCCAGCAGTTTATGGGGACAGGTGGCAACTAATGAAAAACTGTTTTTT	CASSLWGQVATNEKLFF
NA	TRBV7-2	TRBJ2-7	many	TGTGCCAGCAAACCCCCGGGATTCTACGAGCAGTACTTC	CASKPPGFYEQYF
TRBD1	TRBV3-1	TRBJ2-2	many	TGTGCCAGCAGTCCATACGGGACAGACACCGGGGAGCTGTTTTTT	CASSPYGTDTGELFF
NA	TRBV7-8	TRBJ2-1	many	TGTGCCAGCACCTCTTACCTACAGGGAAGGGTGGATGAGCAGTTCTTC	CASTSYLQGRVDEQFF
TRBD1	TRBV11-2	TRBJ1-2	NA	TGTGCCAGCAGCACCCGACAGGGCACTTATGGCTACACCTTC	CASSTRQGTYGYTF
NA	TRBV20-1	TRBJ2-2	few	TGCAGTGCTCAAGGAGACGGGGAGCTGTTTTTT	CSAQGDGELFF
TRBD2	TRBV6-1	TRBJ2-4	few	TGTGCCAGCTCTCCGGGACTAGCGGTTCTTGCGGCCAAAAACATTCAGTACTTC	CASSPGLAVLAAKNIQYF
TRBD1	TRBV7-2	TRBJ2-7	many	TGTGCCAGCAGCCTACAAGAGGGACAGGGAAGTCGGCAGTACTTC	CASSLQEGQGSRQYF
NA	TRBV27	TRBJ2-7	NA	TGTGCCAGCAGCAGCTTCCAGGGCTACGAGCAGTACTTC	CASSSFQGYEQYF
TRBD2	TRBV20-1	TRBJ2-3	few	TGCAGTGCTAGAGCCGGCGGGAGTACGGGGCCAGATACGCAGTATTTT	CSARAGGSTGPDTQYF
NA	TRBV20-1	TRBJ1-6	NA	TGCAGTGCTAGGGGGGGACATCCTAATTCACCCCTCCACTTT	CSARGGHPNSPLHF
TRBD1	TRBV20-1	TRBJ2-5	many	TGCAGTGCTGGGGGATTGGACAGGGGTGGACAGACCCAGTACTTC	CSAGGLDRGGQTQYF
NA	TRBV5-1	TRBJ2-1	NA	TGCGCCAGCACCCCGGGTGGACCGAGCTCCTACAATGAGCAGTTCTTC	CASTPGGPSSYNEQFF
NA	TRBV9	TRBJ1-4	once	TGTGCCAGCAGCGTGAACGCAACTAATGAAAAACTGTTTTTT	CASSVNATNEKLFF
NA	TRBV7-2	TRBJ2-7	NA	TGTGCCAGCAGCTTAAGGCCCGACAGTCTTGTCTACGAGCAGTACTTC	CASSLRPDSLVYEQYF
NA	TRBV27	TRBJ2-7	NA	TGTGCCAGCAGTCCCTTGATGGGAGGCGAGCAGTACTTC	CASSPLMGGEQYF
TRBD2	TRBV6-2/TRBV6-3	TRBJ2-1	NA	TGTGCCAGCAGACACGGGGGACTAGGGGACTCCTACAATGAGCAGTTCTTC	CASRHGGLGDSYNEQFF
NA	TRBV12-3/TRBV12-4	TRBJ1-1	NA	TGTGCCAGCAGTTTCTGGGCAGGTAGGAACACTGAAGCTTTCTTT	CASSFWAGRNTEAFF
NA	TRBV28	TRBJ2-1	NA	TGTGCCAGCAGTCAAAGCGGACCCCTCAACAATGAGCAGTTCTTC	CASSQSGPLNNEQFF
NA	TRBV12-3/TRBV12-4	TRBJ2-7	NA	TGTGCCAGCGCCACAACGGGCAGCTACGAGCAGTACTTC	CASATTGSYEQYF
NA	TRBV10-3	TRBJ2-2	few	TGTGCCATCACCGGGACAACGAACACCGGGGAGCTGTTTTTT	CAITGTTNTGELFF
NA	TRBV11-2	TRBJ1-3	NA	TGTGCCAGCAGCTTACAGGGGCTTGGAAACACCATATATTTT	CASSLQGLGNTIYF
TRBD1	TRBV4-3	TRBJ2-7	many	TGCGCCAGCAGCCCGGACAGGACCTACGAGCAGTACTTC	CASSPDRTYEQYF
NA	TRBV7-2	TRBJ2-3	many	TGTGCCAGCAGCCCATCCCCACGGGAGTATACGCAGTATTTT	CASSPSPREYTQYF
NA	TRBV11-2	TRBJ2-1	NA	TGTGCCAGCAGCTTAGGACTCGGGGGTGAGCAGTTCTTC	CASSLGLGGEQFF
NA	TRBV7-8	TRBJ2-5	NA	TGTGCCAGCAGCTTAGCGCGACCTCAGCAAGGGACCCAGTACTTC	CASSLARPQQGTQYF
TRBD1	TRBV11-2	TRBJ1-1	NA	TGTGCCAGCAGCAACAGGGGGCGTTCGGCTTTCTTT	CASSNRGRSAFF
TRBD2	TRBV29-1	TRBJ2-1	many	TGCAGCGTTGCGGGGGGAGCCCCGGGGTACAATGAGCAGTTCTTC	CSVAGGAPGYNEQFF
TRBD2	TRBV24-1	TRBJ2-4	NA	TGTGCCACCAGTGATTTTATGGACTGGCCTAGCGGGGCCCGTAGGGCCAAAAACATTCAGTACTTC	CATSDFMDWPSGARRAKNIQYF
NA	TRBV7-2	TRBJ2-1	NA	TGTGCCAGCAGCTTAGCGGTTGGGGAGCAGTTCTTC	CASSLAVGEQFF
TRBD1	TRBV12-3/TRBV12-4	TRBJ1-1	NA	TGTGCCAGCAGTTCGAATCAGGGGGTCGGGATGAAAGCTTTCTTT	CASSSNQGVGMKAFF
TRBD2	TRBV5-1	TRBJ2-3	NA	TGCGCCAGCAGCGACCCTAGCGGGGGTTTGTCTAGCACAGATACGCAGTATTTT	CASSDPSGGLSSTDTQYF
TRBD2	TRBV14	TRBJ2-2	many	TGTGCCAGCAGCCAAGATACGACTAGCGGGAACACCGGGGAGCTGTTTTTT	CASSQDTTSGNTGELFF
NA	TRBV19	TRBJ2-2	few	TGTGCCAGTAGTATGCAGCGGGCCAACACCGGGGAGCTGTTTTTT	CASSMQRANTGELFF
TRBD2	TRBV11-1	TRBJ2-1	few	TGTGCCAGCAGCTTATCCCTTAGCGGGAGCTATGAGCAGTTCTTC	CASSLSLSGSYEQFF
TRBD1	TRBV20-1	TRBJ1-4	many	TGCAGTGCTAGACCGGGACAGGGAGCGCCAGGGGACAATGAAAAACTGTTTTTT	CSARPGQGAPGDNEKLFF
NA	TRBV9	TRBJ2-5	NA	TGTGCCAGCAGCGTAGAATCCGGGGGCAGGGAGACCCAGTACTTC	CASSVESGGRETQYF
TRBD1	TRBV7-6	TRBJ2-1	few	TGTGCCAGCAGCCTGAGTGTGGGGACAGGGAGTGATGAGCAGTTCTTC	CASSLSVGTGSDEQFF
NA	TRBV5-1	TRBJ2-7	few	TGCGCCAGCAGCTTGGATGTGACAGGACCCTACGAGCAGTACTTC	CASSLDVTGPYEQYF
TRBD1	TRBV6-1	TRBJ2-7	few	TGTGCCAGCAGGGACAGGATCCTCTACGAGCAGTACTTC	CASRDRILYEQYF
NA	TRBV4-3	TRBJ2-4	many	TGCGCCAGCAGCCAAGATGTCGAAAACATTCAGTACTTC	CASSQDVENIQYF
TRBD2	TRBV6-2/TRBV6-3	TRBJ2-1	many	TGTGCCAGCAGCCCCCTTAGCGGGAGGGCCGGCGGGTATGAGCAGTTCTTC	CASSPLSGRAGGYEQFF
NA	TRBV4-1	TRBJ1-4	NA	TGCGCCAGCAGCCAAGACAGGGATGGAAAACTGTTTTTT	CASSQDRDGKLFF
NA	TRBV7-9	TRBJ2-1	many	TGTGCCAGCAGCTCACGGGTGGGGCGTAGGGATGAGCAGTTCTTC	CASSSRVGRRDEQFF
TRBD1	TRBV5-6	TRBJ2-2	NA	TGTGCCAGCAGACCGACAGGGCCTGGCGGGGAGCTGTTTTTT	CASRPTGPGGELFF
TRBD1	TRBV7-8	TRBJ2-7	NA	TGTGCCAGCAGCTTAGGCAGGGGGCTTAGCGAGCAGTACTTC	CASSLGRGLSEQYF